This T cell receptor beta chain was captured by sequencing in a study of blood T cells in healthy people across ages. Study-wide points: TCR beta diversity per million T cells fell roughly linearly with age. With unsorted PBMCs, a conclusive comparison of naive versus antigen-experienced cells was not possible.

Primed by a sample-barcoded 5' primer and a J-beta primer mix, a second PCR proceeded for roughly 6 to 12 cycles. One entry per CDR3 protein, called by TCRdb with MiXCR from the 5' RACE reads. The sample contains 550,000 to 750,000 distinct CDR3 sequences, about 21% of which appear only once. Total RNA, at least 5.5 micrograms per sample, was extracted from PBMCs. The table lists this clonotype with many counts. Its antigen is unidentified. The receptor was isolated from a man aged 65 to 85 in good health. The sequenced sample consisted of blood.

The CDR3 nucleotides read TGCAGCGTTGAAGACAGAGTGGATCAAAACATTCAGTACTTC. It encodes CSVEDRVDQNIQYF. This rearrangement joins TRBV29-1 to TRBJ2-4, with D unresolved. The length of the CDR3 is 14 residues. The V gene lost 0 bases and the J gene lost 5 bases, with 11 bases spanning the gap. Germline V gene lookup returns CDR1 SQVTM and CDR2 ANQGSEA.